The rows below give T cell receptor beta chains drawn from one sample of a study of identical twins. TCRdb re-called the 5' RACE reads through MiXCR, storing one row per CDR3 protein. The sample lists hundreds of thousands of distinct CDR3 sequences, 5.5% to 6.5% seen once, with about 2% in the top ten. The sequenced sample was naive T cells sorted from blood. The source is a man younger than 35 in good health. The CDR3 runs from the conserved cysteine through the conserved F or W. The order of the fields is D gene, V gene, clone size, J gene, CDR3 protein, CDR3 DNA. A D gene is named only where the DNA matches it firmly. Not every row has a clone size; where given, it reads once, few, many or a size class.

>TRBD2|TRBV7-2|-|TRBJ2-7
CASSRQRLAGAYEQYF
TGTGCCAGCAGCCGACAGAGACTAGCGGGGGCCTACGAGCAGTACTTC
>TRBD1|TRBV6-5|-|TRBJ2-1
CASSYVWGQGSSYNEQFF
TGTGCCAGCAGTTACGTGTGGGGACAGGGAAGCTCCTACAATGAGCAGTTCTTC
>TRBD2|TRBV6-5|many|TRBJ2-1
CASSLLAGASYNEQFF
TGTGCCAGCAGTTTACTAGCGGGAGCTAGCTACAATGAGCAGTTCTTC
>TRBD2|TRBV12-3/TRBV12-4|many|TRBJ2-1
CASSLQLAGGRYNEQFF
TGTGCCAGCAGTTTACAACTAGCGGGAGGGCGCTACAATGAGCAGTTCTTC
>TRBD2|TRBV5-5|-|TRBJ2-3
CASSFPWRERDTQYF
TGTGCCAGCAGCTTTCCTTGGCGGGAGAGAGATACGCAGTATTTT
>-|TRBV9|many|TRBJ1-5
CASSSQLGGQPQHF
TGTGCCAGCAGCTCGCAACTAGGCGGGCAGCCCCAGCATTTT
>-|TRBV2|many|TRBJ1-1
CASSEANTEAFF
TGTGCCAGCAGTGAGGCGAACACTGAAGCTTTCTTT
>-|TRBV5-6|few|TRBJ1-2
CASSLLPGTLYGYTF
TGTGCCAGCAGCTTGTTGCCAGGGACTCTCTATGGCTACACCTTC
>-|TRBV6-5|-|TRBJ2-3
CASSYGQVTDTQYF
TGTGCCAGCAGTTACGGTCAGGTCACAGATACGCAGTATTTT
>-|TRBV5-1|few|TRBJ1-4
CASSLRGVGEKLFF
TGCGCCAGCAGCTTGAGGGGGGTAGGAGAAAAACTGTTTTTT
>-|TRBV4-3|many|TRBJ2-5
CASSQDVPGSVAGETQYF
TGCGCCAGCAGCCAAGATGTACCTGGCAGCGTAGCCGGGGAGACCCAGTACTTC
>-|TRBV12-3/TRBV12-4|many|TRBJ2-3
CASSSLLRGTDTQYF
TGTGCCAGCAGTTCCCTCCTGCGTGGGACAGATACGCAGTATTTT
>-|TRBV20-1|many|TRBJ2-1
CSARVAGGAEEFF
-
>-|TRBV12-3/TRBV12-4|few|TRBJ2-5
CASSLRGARGETQYF
TGTGCCAGCAGTTTAAGGGGGGCGCGAGGGGAGACCCAGTACTTC
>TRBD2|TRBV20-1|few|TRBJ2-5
CSASLGLAEVETQYF
TGCAGTGCTAGCTTAGGACTAGCCGAAGTCGAGACCCAGTACTTC
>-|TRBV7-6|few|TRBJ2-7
CASSTGVPSYEQYF
TGTGCCAGCAGTACAGGAGTGCCAAGTTACGAGCAGTACTTC
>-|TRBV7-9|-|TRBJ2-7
CASSSLRIYEQYF
TGTGCCAGCAGCTCCCTTCGGATCTACGAGCAGTACTTC
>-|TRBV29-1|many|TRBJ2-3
CSVEESTVKYGVTQYF
TGCAGCGTTGAAGAGTCGACAGTTAAGTATGGGGTTACGCAGTATTTT
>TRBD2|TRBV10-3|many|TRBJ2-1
CATIPGTSFYEQFF
TGTGCCACGATCCCCGGGACTAGCTTTTATGAGCAGTTCTTC
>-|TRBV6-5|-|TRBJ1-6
CASSYSQNNSPLHF
TGTGCCAGCAGTTACAGCCAGAATAATTCACCCCTCCACTTT
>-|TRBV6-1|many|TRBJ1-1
CASTQAGEKTEAFF
TGTGCCAGCACCCAGGCGGGGGAAAAGACTGAAGCTTTCTTT
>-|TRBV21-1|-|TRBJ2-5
CASTSEVGTQYF
TGTGCCAGCACCAGCGAAGTCGGGACCCAGTACTTC
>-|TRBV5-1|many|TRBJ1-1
CASSLWVNTEAFF
TGCGCCAGCAGCTTGTGGGTGAACACTGAAGCTTTCTTT
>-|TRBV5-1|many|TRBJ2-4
CASSLKDGTRRIAKNIQYF
TGCGCCAGCAGCTTGAAAGACGGCACCCGGAGAATAGCCAAAAACATTCAGTACTTC
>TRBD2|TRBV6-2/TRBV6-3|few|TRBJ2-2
CAGRTSGRAGELFF
TGTGCCGGTCGGACTAGCGGGAGGGCCGGGGAGCTGTTTTTT
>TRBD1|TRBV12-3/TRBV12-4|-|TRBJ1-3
CASSSRTGENTIYF
TGTGCCAGCAGTTCCCGGACAGGAGAAAACACCATATATTTT
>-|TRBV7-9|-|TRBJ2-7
CASRPKGPTGEQYF
TGTGCCAGCAGACCAAAGGGTCCTACGGGCGAGCAGTACTTC
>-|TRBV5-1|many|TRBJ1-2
CASSLSGPQDGYTF
TGCGCCAGCAGCTTGTCGGGACCCCAGGATGGCTACACCTTC
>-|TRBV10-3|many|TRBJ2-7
CATQGEREGEQYF
TGTGCCACCCAGGGGGAAAGGGAGGGCGAGCAGTACTTC
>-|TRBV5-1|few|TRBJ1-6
CASSLAQNNNSPLHF
TGCGCCAGCAGCTTGGCTCAGAATAATAATTCACCCCTCCACTTT
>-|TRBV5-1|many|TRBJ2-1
CASSLSTARLYNEQFF
TGCGCCAGCAGCTTGTCGACAGCGCGACTTTACAATGAGCAGTTCTTC
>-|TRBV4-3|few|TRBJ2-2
CASSQGTASATGELFF
TGCGCCAGCAGCCAAGGAACAGCCAGTGCCACCGGGGAGCTGTTTTTT
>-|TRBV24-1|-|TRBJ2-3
CATSKSGGSTDTQYF
TGTGCCACCAGCAAATCGGGCGGATCCACAGATACGCAGTATTTT
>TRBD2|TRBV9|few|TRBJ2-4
CASSSRGLAENIQYF
TGTGCCAGCAGCTCCCGGGGACTAGCGGAAAACATTCAGTACTTC
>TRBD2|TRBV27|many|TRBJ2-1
CASSPSTSGRGNEQFF
TGTGCCAGCAGTCCGTCCACTAGCGGGAGAGGCAATGAGCAGTTCTTC
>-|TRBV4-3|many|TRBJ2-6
CASSQDRSIGANVLTF
TGCGCCAGCAGCCAAGATAGAAGTATAGGGGCCAACGTCCTGACTTTC
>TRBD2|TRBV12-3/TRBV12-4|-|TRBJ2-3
CASSPLAETSAADTQYF
TGTGCCAGCAGTCCTTTAGCCGAGACTAGCGCTGCAGATACGCAGTATTTT
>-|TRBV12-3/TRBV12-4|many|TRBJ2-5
CASSQRLGSQYF
TGTGCCAGCAGTCAACGACTGGGCTCCCAGTACTTC
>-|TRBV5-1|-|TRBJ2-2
CASSWWLEGTGELFF
TGCGCCAGCAGCTGGTGGCTAGAGGGCACCGGGGAGCTGTTTTTT
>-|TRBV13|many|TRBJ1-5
CASSLRAISGYSNQPQHF
TGTGCCAGCAGCTTACGGGCCATTTCGGGGTATAGCAATCAGCCCCAGCATTTT